The 2 T cell receptor delta chains reported below all come from one sample, sequenced in a study of γδ T cells in repeated Plasmodium falciparum infection. TCRdb fed the multiplex PCR reads to CATT. The sample yields 75,000 to 95,000 delta-chain clones, approximately 1% seen once. Vgamma9/Vdelta2+ and Vdelta2-negative gammadelta T cells were flow-sorted from PBMC for bulk sequencing. The specimen sequenced was gamma-delta T cells from blood. The receptors shown here come from a pool of human donors (malaria-infected and uninfected, not separated).

This clone was seen more than once but under ten times. The TCRdb protein, from a much larger clone, departs from this DNA's translation at residue 11, likely by read error; the protein shown derives from the DNA. The V call is TRDV2, the J call TRDJ1, with D tentatively TRDD3 (6 bases). The J gene, missing from TCRdb, was assigned here through DNA to germline matching. The CDR3 length is 21 residues. V gave up 0 bases and J gave up 6 bases, with 34 bases separating them. Germline CDR1 and CDR2: GEAIGNYY and EKD. The CDR3 sequence: CACDTVYVGDCRGLATHKLIF. Here the CDR3 DNA reads TGTGCCTGTGACACCGTGTACGTAGGGGATTGCCGAGGGTTAGCGACTCATAAACTCATCTTT.

This clone was found a few times. The TCRdb protein comes from a much larger clone and disagrees with this DNA's translation at residues 13 and 18, likely due to a read error; the protein given here is derived from the DNA. V usage is TRDV2 and J usage is TRDJ1, with TRDD3 matching 9 bases. Per the germline V gene, CDR1 is GEAIGNYY and CDR2 is EKD. The CDR3 has 19 residues. CDR3 protein: CACDTLASGGDTSTDKLTF. CDR3 DNA: TGTGCCTGTGACACCTTGGCCAGCGGGGGGGATACTAGCACCGATAAACTCACCTTT.